The 30 T cell receptor beta chains given below trace back to one sample, sequenced in a study of CD8 T cells in ankylosing spondylitis. TCRdb re-analysed the 5' RACE reads in MiXCR, keeping a single row per CDR3 protein. In the table there are fewer than 35,000 distinct CDR3 sequences, about 29% of which are singletons. The sample taken for sequencing was synovial fluid, either unsorted or a sorted T cell fraction (not recorded which). These receptor sequences come from a male donor with ankylosing spondylitis.

In its sample, this clonotype was seen once. The gene calls are TRBV2 and TRBJ2-7; D is unresolved. The CDR3 has 13 amino acids. The V gene's germline CDR1 is SNHLY and CDR2 FYNNEI. V dropped 6 bases and J dropped 3 bases, with 12 bases sitting between them. Written as DNA, the CDR3 is TGTGCCAGCAGGTCCGGAACCCACTACGAGCAGTACTTC. This gives the protein CASRSGTHYEQYF.

This clonotype was seen only a few times. This chain links TRBV6-6 with TRBJ2-3; D is ambiguous. CDR3 length: 13 residues. V was clipped by 2 bases and J by 4 bases, with 7 bases between them. CDR1 and CDR2 (germline): MNHNY, SVGAGI (reference sequence). The CDR3 sequence: CASSYALSDTQYF. CDR3 nucleotides: TGTGCCAGCAGTTACGCGCTATCAGATACGCAGTATTTT.

The V gene is TRBV7-9, the J gene TRBJ1-1; D call uncertain. The CDR3 consists of 14 residues. Germline CDR1 reads SEHNR; CDR2 reads FQNEAQ (reference sequence). The V and J ends lost 5 bases and 2 bases respectively, with 12 bases between them. CDR3 in DNA: TGTGCCAGCAGCCCCGGGTTGTCTAACACTGAAGCTTTCTTT. Translated: CASSPGLSNTEAFF.

The rearrangement joins TRBV6-1 to TRBJ1-1; 7 bases map to TRBD1. This CDR3 contains 14 residues. Trimming took 6 bases from V and 2 from J; bases not matched to a gene: 6. CDR1 is MNHNS, CDR2 SASEGT, per germline. CDR3 residues: CASSDGQANTEAFF. The DNA of the CDR3 is TGTGCCAGCAGCGACGGACAGGCAAACACTGAAGCTTTCTTT.

V is TRBV20-1 and J is TRBJ2-2; the match to TRBD1 covers 7 bases. Germline-derived CDR1 and CDR2 are DFQATT and SNEGSKA (reference sequence). After removal of 0 bases from V and 5 bases from J, the junction contained 6 bases not matched to a gene. This CDR3 comprises 15 residues. The CDR3, as DNA: TGCAGTGCTAGAGATATTGGGACAGCGACCGGGGAGCTGTTTTTT. It translates to CSARDIGTATGELFF.

In its sample, this clonotype was seen many times. The CDR3 DNA sequence: TGCAGCGTCCCCCCCCCGGGACTAGCGATCCAAGAGACCCAGTACTTC. This encodes CSVPPPGLAIQETQYF. V usage is TRBV29-1 and J usage is TRBJ2-5, with TRBD2 matching over 10 bases. With 6 bases clipped from V and 1 base from J, the junction kept 11 bases outside the gene matches. CDR3 length: 16 residues. Germline CDR1 SQVTM, CDR2 ANQGSEA.

Ten or more counts support this clonotype. Sequence at one end of the junction differs from germline and may be a read error. The chain combines TRBV20-1 with TRBJ1-1, with TRBD1 as a possible D gene (5 bases). This CDR3 contains 10 residues. From germline, CDR1 is DFQATT and CDR2 SNEGSKA (reference sequence). The CDR3 DNA reads TGCAGTGCTAGGCGGGGACGACCGAACTTT. This encodes CSARRGRPNF.

This clonotype has only a few counts. V is TRBV12-3 or TRBV12-4 and J is TRBJ2-1; D is perhaps TRBD1 or TRBD2 (5 bases each). The CDR3 length is 14 residues. The V gene lost 6 bases and the J gene lost 6 bases, with 15 bases spanning the gap. CDR3 in DNA: TGTGCCAGCAGGGGGACCGGTGCTTCCAATGAGCAGTTCTTC. Amino acids: CASRGTGASNEQFF.

This clonotype was seen ten or more times. The chain combines TRBV7-6 with TRBJ2-1, with 7 positions matching TRBD2. Trimming cost V 1 base and J 9 bases; bases outside gene matches: 12. Germline assignment: CDR1 SGHVS and CDR2 FNYEAQ. The CDR3 is 16 amino acids. The CDR3 loop reads CASSLEASGPWGEQFF. For the CDR3, the DNA is TGTGCCAGCAGCTTAGAGGCTAGCGGCCCCTGGGGTGAGCAGTTCTTC.

This chain links TRBV2 with TRBJ2-1, with TRBD2 matching 12 bases. V dropped 3 bases and J dropped 7; count of bases not matched to a gene: 4. This CDR3 is 15 amino acids long. CDR1 and CDR2 (germline): SNHLY, FYNNEI. The CDR3 coding sequence is TGTGCCAGCAGTGAGTGGACTAGCGGGGTTAATGAGCAGTTCTTC. It is translated as CASSEWTSGVNEQFF.

This clonotype was seen many times. For the CDR3, the DNA is TGTGCCAGCAGTTCAGGGGGCGCGGGCACCGGGGAGCTGTTTTTT. Amino acid sequence: CASSSGGAGTGELFF. This chain links TRBV12-3 or TRBV12-4 with TRBJ2-2, with 8 positions matching TRBD1. Trimming cost V 4 bases and J 4 bases; bases outside gene matches: 5. The CDR3 runs 15 residues.

The CDR3 DNA sequence: TGTGCCAGCAGCGTAGTTGCGGGGAACACTGAAGCTTTCTTT. It translates to CASSVVAGNTEAFF. The chain uses TRBV9 and TRBJ1-1; no clear D. Germline CDR1 is SGDLS and CDR2 is YYNGEE. The CDR3 contains 14 residues. The V end lost 0 bases, the J end lost 1 base, and 7 bases lay between the germline ends.

There are a few counts of this clonotype. The chain joins TRBV3-1 to TRBJ2-5; perhaps TRBD2 as D (5 bases). The length of the CDR3 is 19 residues. Per germline, CDR1 LGHDT and CDR2 YNNKEL (reference sequence). V was clipped by 6 bases and J by 6 bases, with 32 bases between them. CDR3 loop: CASRAHRDPTTPTVQTQYF. The CDR3 nucleotides are TGTGCCAGCAGGGCCCATCGGGATCCGACTACCCCCACGGTTCAGACCCAGTACTTC.

This rearrangement joins TRBV30 to TRBJ2-1; 13 nucleotides line up with TRBD2. CDR1 and CDR2 from the germline V gene are GTSNPN and SVGIG (reference sequence). The junction had 12 bases not matched to a gene; V was cut back by 2 bases and J by 5 bases. The length of the CDR3 is 18 residues. The CDR3 DNA follows: TGTGCCTGGAGTAACGGACTAGCGGGAGTCACTCGGGACAATGAGCAGTTCTTC. Amino acids: CAWSNGLAGVTRDNEQFF.

This clonotype counts as medium-sized. The chain has TRBV9 and TRBJ2-3; D gene uncertain. Trimming left V 4 bases short and J 6 bases short, with 12 bases between. CDR1 and CDR2 from the germline V gene are SGDLS and YYNGEE. This CDR3 has 13 residues. The CDR3 is CASSPPVGDTQYF. As DNA, the CDR3 is TGTGCCAGCAGCCCACCGGTAGGTGATACGCAGTATTTT.

The rearrangement links TRBV28 to TRBJ1-6; D unclear. The CDR3 covers 16 residues. Germline V lookup: CDR1 MDHEN, CDR2 SYDVKM. V was shortened by 6 bases and J by 13 bases, with 25 bases between the two germline ends. The CDR3 DNA sequence: TGTGCCAGCAGCGACCTCCCGGTAAGGAGTTTGGAGCCCCTCCACTTT. Its translation: CASSDLPVRSLEPLHF.

The chain combines TRBV24-1 with TRBJ2-3; 7 bases are shared with TRBD1. CDR1 is KGHDR, CDR2 SFDVKD, per germline. This CDR3 region has 14 residues. With V trimmed by 6 bases and J by 4 bases, 6 bases remained unmatched. CDR3 sequence (DNA): TGTGCCACCAGTCTACAGGGGAGTGCAGATACGCAGTATTTT. Its protein is CATSLQGSADTQYF.

The rearrangement uses TRBV14 and TRBJ2-5, with D perhaps being TRBD1 or TRBD2 (6 bases each). Germline CDR1 and CDR2: SGHDN and FVKESK. The V gene lost 0 bases and the J gene lost 1 base, with 12 bases spanning the gap. This CDR3 contains 16 residues. The CDR3 coding sequence is TGTGCCAGCAGCCAAGATTGGGGGGACATCCAAGAGACCCAGTACTTC. This codes for CASSQDWGDIQETQYF.

This sequence joins TRBV9 and TRBJ1-2; D not certain. V was shortened by 0 bases and J by 4 bases, with 16 bases between the two germline ends. Germline CDR1 and CDR2: SGDLS and YYNGEE. The CDR3 runs to 16 residues. CDR3 in DNA: TGTGCCAGCAGCGTAGAAAAGGGAAAGGGCCTCTATGGCTACACCTTC. As protein: CASSVEKGKGLYGYTF.

About this clonotype: One end of the junction is discordant with germline, which a read error may explain. V and J are TRBV3-1 and TRBJ1-2; no clear D gene. The CDR3 sequence is 15 residues long. The germline V gene encodes CDR1 LGHDT and CDR2 YNNKEL (reference sequence). CDR3 nucleotides: TGTGCCTGCAGCCAAGAGGCCCAGAGCCCACTTGGCTACACCTTC. It translates to CACSQEAQSPLGYTF. Full variable domain (missing parts from reference TRBV3-1 and TRBJ1-2): DTAVSQTPKYLVTQMGNDKSIKCEQNLGHDTMYWYKQDSKKFLKIMFSYNNKELIINETVPNRFSPKSPDKAHLNLHINSLELGDSAVYFCACSQEAQSPLGYTFGSGTRLTVV.

The rearrangement links TRBV27 to TRBJ2-3; the D gene is possibly TRBD2 (5 bases). CDR3 length: 14 amino acids. The germline gives CDR1 MNHEY, CDR2 SMNVEV (reference sequence). Trimming removed 3 bases at V and 2 bases at J, with 9 bases between. This CDR3 reads CASSLDWTTDTQYF. The DNA for the CDR3 is TGTGCCAGCAGTTTGGACTGGACCACAGATACGCAGTATTTT.

V and J are TRBV14 and TRBJ1-2; 8 bases align to TRBD1. V shed 4 bases and J 2 bases; nucleotides not matched to a gene: 6. From germline, CDR1 is SGHDN and CDR2 FVKESK. The CDR3 covers 15 residues. The DNA for the CDR3 is TGTGCCAGCAGCCCATGGGACAGGAGAAACTATGGCTACACCTTC. Translation: CASSPWDRRNYGYTF. Full variable domain (outside the CDR3, taken from reference TRBV14 and TRBJ1-2): EAGVTQFPSHSVIEKGQTVTLRCDPISGHDNLYWYRRVMGKEIKFLLHFVKESKQDESGMPNNRFLAERTGGTYSTLKVQPAELEDSGVYFCASSPWDRRNYGYTFGSGTRLTVV.

J is TRBJ2-7 and V is TRBV11-2; D gene ambiguous. The length of the CDR3 is 14 residues. V was trimmed by 0 bases and J by 10 bases, leaving 16 bases between them. The germline gives CDR1 SGHAT, CDR2 FQNNGV. Here the CDR3 DNA reads TGTGCCAGCAGCTTAGATCCGCCTGAACGCCGACAGTACTTC. Translation: CASSLDPPERRQYF.

V gene TRBV6-4 combines with J gene TRBJ2-1; D is unclear. Per the germline V gene, CDR1 is MRHNA and CDR2 is SNTAGT. The CDR3 length is 14 residues. V was shortened by 3 bases and J by 3 bases, with 9 bases between the two germline ends. The CDR3 DNA is TGTGCCAGCAGTGATAAAGCAGACTACAATGAGCAGTTCTTC. Translated: CASSDKADYNEQFF.

The chain uses TRBV9 and TRBJ2-2; 8 bases fit TRBD2. V shed 3 bases and J 2 bases; nucleotides not matched to a gene: 6. Per the germline V gene, CDR1 is SGDLS and CDR2 is YYNGEE. The CDR3 totals 16 residues. CDR3 region: CASSAIVAGNTGELFF. The DNA of the CDR3 is TGTGCCAGCAGCGCCATCGTAGCGGGAAACACCGGGGAGCTGTTTTTT. Together with reference TRBV9 and TRBJ2-2, the CDR3 gives the full variable domain: DSGVTQTPKHLITATGQRVTLRCSPRSGDLSVYWYQQSLDQGLQFLIQYYNGEERAKGNILERFSAQQFPDLHSELNLSSLELGDSALYFCASSAIVAGNTGELFFGEGSRLTVL.

Many counts were recorded for this clonotype. The rearrangement uses TRBV18 and TRBJ2-7; D gene unclear. The germline V gene has CDR1 KGHSH and CDR2 LQKENI. There are 15 residues in the CDR3. Trimming stripped 2 bases from V and 4 bases from J, with 15 bases between. The CDR3 DNA reads as TGTGCCAGCTCACCAAGCGTCTTCAGGACGTACGAGCAGTACGTC. Translated, it gives CASSPSVFRTYEQYV.

The V call is TRBV12-3 or TRBV12-4, the J call TRBJ1-4; TRBD1 might be the D (6 bases). The germline V and J ends were trimmed by 5 bases and 8 bases, with 21 bases remaining between them. This CDR3 is 16 amino acids long. The CDR3 DNA follows: TGTGCCAGCAGTACGGTACAGGGAACAGACTCAGAAAAACTGTTTTTT. This codes for CASSTVQGTDSEKLFF.

Only a few counts were recorded for this clonotype. The chain has TRBV18 and TRBJ2-1; 10 bases are shared with TRBD2. The CDR3 is 15 amino acids. The V gene's germline CDR1 is KGHSH and CDR2 LQKENI. V shed 6 bases, J shed 0 bases, and the junction held 2 bases outside the gene matches. CDR3 sequence reads: CASSRTSGSYNEQFF. The CDR3 bases are TGTGCCAGCTCGAGGACTAGCGGCTCCTACAATGAGCAGTTCTTC.

In this sample, this clonotype turned up a few times. V and J are TRBV27 and TRBJ2-1; D not certain. Trimming cost V 5 bases and J 4 bases, with 12 bases left between them. Germline CDR1 is MNHEY and CDR2 is SMNVEV (reference sequence). This CDR3 is built from 14 residues. CDR3: CASSDQGSYNEQFF. The CDR3 region has the DNA TGTGCCAGCAGTGATCAAGGATCGTACAATGAGCAGTTCTTC.

This chain links TRBV7-9 with TRBJ2-1, with 10 bases identical to TRBD2. Trimming took 8 bases from V and 8 from J; bases not matched to a gene: 12. Germline loops: CDR1 SEHNR, CDR2 FQNEAQ (reference sequence). The CDR3 consists of 15 residues. CDR3 sequence reads: CASAHQASGGDEQFF. The CDR3 DNA reads as TGTGCCAGCGCCCATCAGGCTAGCGGGGGAGATGAGCAGTTCTTC.